These 25 T cell receptor beta chains were all obtained from the same sample, sequenced in a study of a mutant IDH1 vaccine in newly diagnosed glioma. The sample's time point: week 23, last vaccination. Topical imiquimod accompanied each vaccine dose, which consisted of 300 ug of mutant IDH1 20-mer peptide. Produced via immunoSEQ multiplex PCR; TCRdb's table is partial and in-frame only. The sample includes 25,000 to 35,000 clones, approximately 84% of them seen just once. For these receptors, no antigen is known. Sequenced material: PBMCs, taken from a glioma patient whose treatment included an IDH1 peptide vaccine. These receptors originate from a woman in her late teens or twenties with glioma.

V and J are TRBV6-5 and TRBJ2-4; perhaps TRBD2 as D (5 bases). Germline CDR1 is MNHEY and CDR2 is SVGAGI. This CDR3 is 14 amino acids long. Between the trimmed V and J ends, which lost 5 bases and 0 bases, there was a span of 8 bases. For the CDR3, the DNA is TGTGCCAGCAGTCCGGGATTAGCCAAAAACATTCAGTACTTC. Residues: CASSPGLAKNIQYF.

The chain joins TRBV6-6 to TRBJ2-3; D is perhaps TRBD2 (5 bases). Germline values: CDR1 MNHNY, CDR2 SVGAGI (reference sequence). The CDR3 has 14 amino acids. The V gene lost 4 bases and the J gene lost 1 base, with 9 bases spanning the gap. CDR3 loop: CASSWEAGTDTQYF. The CDR3 DNA follows: TGTGCCAGCAGTTGGGAAGCGGGCACAGATACGCAGTATTTT.

This clone was found once. This rearrangement joins TRBV5-1 to TRBJ1-5; 7 bases fit TRBD1. This CDR3 region has 13 residues. The germline gives CDR1 SGHRS, CDR2 YFSETQ. The junction had 2 bases not matched to a gene; V was cut back by 0 bases and J by 8 bases. The CDR3 region is CASSLGGTEPQHF. In DNA form, the CDR3 reads TGCGCCAGCAGCTTGGGTGGGACAGAGCCCCAGCATTTT.

The chain uses TRBV6-5 and TRBJ2-1; 9 bases agree with TRBD1. CDR3 length: 14 amino acids. Germline V CDR1 and CDR2: MNHEY, SVGAGI. J was trimmed by 2 bases and V by 8 bases; bases with no gene match: 4. CDR3 bases: TGTGCCAGCCTAAGACAGGGGGCCTACAATGAGCAGTTCTTC. Protein sequence: CASLRQGAYNEQFF.

The V call is TRBV18, the J call TRBJ2-7, with 9 nucleotides matching TRBD1. CDR3 length equals 14 residues. Unmatched junction bases numbered 10, after V lost 1 base and J lost 12 bases. CDR1 KGHSH and CDR2 LQKENI come from the germline V gene. CDR3 residues: CASSPLKGQGSGYF. For the CDR3, the DNA is TGTGCCAGCTCACCACTTAAGGGACAGGGTTCCGGGTACTTC.

The chain is built from TRBV11-3 and TRBJ2-1; D unresolved. V gave up 5 bases and J gave up 0 bases, with 11 bases separating them. This CDR3 spans 15 amino acids. Germline V gene data show CDR1 as SGHNT and CDR2 as YENEEA. The CDR3 loop reads CASSNRMSSYNEQFF. CDR3 DNA sequence: TGTGCCAGCAGCAACCGGATGAGCTCCTACAATGAGCAGTTCTTC.

The chain joins TRBV5-6 to TRBJ2-2, with D unclear. Germline assignment: CDR1 SGHDT and CDR2 YYEEEE. This CDR3 is 12 amino acids long. The ends were cut back, 6 bases at V and 4 bases at J, with 7 bases in the middle. For the CDR3, the DNA is TGTGCCAGCACCTCCCTCACCGGGGAGCTGTTTTTT. Encoded protein: CASTSLTGELFF. The full variable domain, in which reference TRBV5-6 and TRBJ2-2 provide the parts outside the CDR3, is DAGVTQSPTHLIKTRGQQVTLRCSPKSGHDTVSWYQQALGQGPQFIFQYYEEEERQRGNFPDRFSGHQFPNYSSELNVNALLLGDSALYLCASTSLTGELFFGEGSRLTVL.

This clone was detected a few times. The chain joins TRBV27 to TRBJ2-7; no firm D call. V shed 6 bases and J shed 2 bases, with 14 bases lying between them. The germline CDR1 and CDR2 sequences are MNHEY and SMNVEV (reference sequence). The length of the CDR3 is 14 residues. Here the CDR3 reads CASRLTTGAYEQYF. CDR3 coding DNA: TGTGCCAGCAGACTAACGACCGGAGCCTACGAGCAGTACTTC.

The chain has TRBV4-1 and TRBJ1-5; D remains ambiguous. The germline V and J ends were trimmed by 4 bases and 7 bases, with 20 bases remaining between them. Germline V gives CDR1 MGHRA, CDR2 YSYEKL. The CDR3 is made up of 16 amino acids. The DNA for the CDR3 is TGCGCCAGCAGCCCCGACGGTGGGCAGGCGGGCCAGCCCCAGCATTTT. As protein: CASSPDGGQAGQPQHF.

The chain links TRBV2 to TRBJ1-2, with D perhaps matching TRBD1 (6 bases). The CDR3 extends over 15 amino acids. Germline values: CDR1 SNHLY, CDR2 FYNNEI. Trimming removed 0 bases at V and 2 bases at J, with 10 bases between. CDR3 DNA sequence: TGTGCCAGCAGTGAAGCGGGGGCAGGGAACTATGGCTACACCTTC. Residues: CASSEAGAGNYGYTF.

J is TRBJ2-2 and V is TRBV6-4; 12 positions match TRBD1. The J segment lost 2 bases and the V segment lost 3 bases, leaving 1 base of the junction unmatched. The length of the CDR3 is 16 residues. The germline gives CDR1 MRHNA, CDR2 SNTAGT. The CDR3 region is CASSEGTGGNTGELFF. CDR3 bases: TGTGCCAGCAGTGAGGGGACAGGGGGCAACACCGGGGAGCTGTTTTTT.

V gene TRBV27 combines with J gene TRBJ2-7; D unresolved. The length of the CDR3 is 14 residues. Germline V gives CDR1 MNHEY, CDR2 SMNVEV (reference sequence). The V and J ends lost 3 bases and 3 bases respectively, with 12 bases between them. The CDR3 sequence is CASSFYGVGYEQYF. The CDR3 DNA follows: TGTGCCAGCAGTTTCTATGGGGTGGGCTACGAGCAGTACTTC.

The V gene is TRBV19, the J gene TRBJ2-1, with 9 positions matching TRBD2. The germline V gene has CDR1 LNHDA and CDR2 SQIVND (reference sequence). V was pared by 3 bases and J by 4 bases, with 4 bases of the junction left unmatched. The CDR3 consists of 15 residues. The CDR3 DNA follows: TGTGCCAGTAGTATGAGGACTAGCGAATACAATGAGCAGTTCTTC. Amino acids: CASSMRTSEYNEQFF. Full variable domain (rest looked up from reference TRBV19 and TRBJ2-1): DGGITQSPKYLFRKEGQNVTLSCEQNLNHDAMYWYRQDPGQGLRLIYYSQIVNDFQKGDIAEGYSVSREKKESFPLTVTSAQKNPTAFYLCASSMRTSEYNEQFFGPGTRLTVL.

The V call is TRBV11-3, the J call TRBJ2-5, with a possible D match to TRBD2 (6 bases). V lost 5 bases, J lost 4 bases, and 17 bases lay in between. The germline V gene has CDR1 SGHNT and CDR2 YENEEA. This CDR3 has 15 residues. The CDR3 sequence: CASSPYGTPGETQYF. CDR3 in DNA: TGTGCCAGCAGCCCATACGGGACTCCTGGAGAGACCCAGTACTTC.

V and J are TRBV5-1 and TRBJ2-2, with 10 nucleotides matching TRBD2. CDR1 and CDR2 (germline): SGHRS, YFSETQ. CDR3 size: 15 residues. Unmatched junction bases numbered 0, after V lost 3 bases and J lost 1 base. The CDR3 DNA is TGCGCCAGCAGCTGGACTAGCGGGAACACCGGGGAGCTGTTTTTT. Protein sequence: CASSWTSGNTGELFF.

This chain uses TRBV2 with TRBJ1-5; D not resolved. This CDR3 spans 16 amino acids. Per germline, CDR1 SNHLY and CDR2 FYNNEI. Deletions cut 4 bases from V and 2 bases from J, with 15 bases between. The CDR3 region is CASSGGMGFGNQPQHF. CDR3 in DNA: TGTGCCAGCAGTGGTGGGATGGGGTTCGGCAATCAGCCCCAGCATTTT.

This chain joins TRBV28 and TRBJ1-5; weak D call: TRBD1 (5 bases). There are 12 residues in the CDR3. The germline CDR1 and CDR2 sequences are MDHEN and SYDVKM. The V and J ends lost 8 bases and 7 bases respectively, with 12 bases between them. This CDR3 is CASEGGAQPQHF. CDR3 nucleotides: TGTGCCAGCGAGGGAGGGGCCCAGCCCCAGCATTTT.

V usage is TRBV4-3 and J usage is TRBJ1-2; D gene unclear. The length of the CDR3 is 15 residues. The germline V gene has CDR1 LGHNA and CDR2 YSLEER. Trimming removed 1 base at V and 1 base at J, with 10 bases between. The chain's CDR3 is CASSQGLALNYGYTF. The CDR3 nucleotides read TGCGCCAGCAGCCAAGGTCTCGCCCTTAACTATGGCTACACCTTC.

This rearrangement joins TRBV4-1 to TRBJ2-2; D ambiguous. CDR1 and CDR2 from the germline V gene are MGHRA and YSYEKL. This CDR3 contains 14 residues. Deletions cut 0 bases from V and 7 bases from J, with 9 bases between. In DNA, the CDR3 is TGCGCCAGCAGCCAAGAAACTTTCAACGGGGAGCTGTTTTTT. The encoded protein is CASSQETFNGELFF.

V and J are TRBV28 and TRBJ2-5; D is possibly TRBD1 or TRBD2 (5 bases each). Germline-derived CDR1 and CDR2 are MDHEN and SYDVKM. Trimming took 6 bases from V and 5 from J, leaving 13 bases between them. The CDR3 sequence is 13 residues long. The DNA of the CDR3 is TGTGCCAGCAGCTCGGGACCTTCGGAGACCCAGTACTTC. As protein: CASSSGPSETQYF.

The V call is TRBV7-9, the J call TRBJ1-1, with a possible D match to TRBD1 (5 bases). The V gene's germline CDR1 is SEHNR and CDR2 FQNEAQ (reference sequence). This CDR3 contains 13 residues. V lost 3 bases to trimming and J lost 8 bases, with 13 bases between them. CDR3 DNA: TGTGCCAGCAGCTTGGACACAGAAAAGGAAGCTTTCTTT. Translation: CASSLDTEKEAFF. Combining the CDR3 with reference TRBV7-9 and TRBJ1-1 gives the whole variable domain DTGVSQNPRHKITKRGQNVTFRCDPISEHNRLYWYRQTLGQGPEFLTYFQNEAQLEKSRLLSDRFSAERPKGSFSTLEIQRTEQGDSAMYLCASSLDTEKEAFFGQGTRLTVV.

The chain is built from TRBV28 and TRBJ1-5, with 10 bases matching TRBD1. Germline CDR1 reads MDHEN; CDR2 reads SYDVKM. The V segment lost 3 bases and the J segment 8 bases; nucleotides outside the gene matches: 4. The CDR3 has 14 residues. The CDR3 coding sequence is TGTGCCAGCAGTTTCTCGGACAGGGGGAAGCCCCAGCATTTT. This gives the protein CASSFSDRGKPQHF.

This clone turned up a few times. The chain uses TRBV6-1 and TRBJ2-1; 13 bases are shared with TRBD2. The germline CDR1 and CDR2 sequences are MNHNS and SASEGT. V was clipped by 6 bases and J by 10 bases; unmatched bases: 9. The CDR3 is 15 residues long. In DNA, the CDR3 is TGTGCCAGCAGGGGACTAGCGGGATCGCCAAACGAGCAGTTCTTC. This sequence encodes CASRGLAGSPNEQFF.

The V call is TRBV7-2, the J call TRBJ2-7; 9 positions match TRBD1. With V trimmed by 1 base and J by 3 bases, 4 bases remained unmatched. The CDR3 spans 15 residues. The germline CDR1 and CDR2 sequences are SGHTA and FQGNSA. The CDR3 DNA reads TGTGCCAGCAGCTTAGAAGGGACAGGGTTCTACGAGCAGTACTTC. This encodes CASSLEGTGFYEQYF.

The CDR3 DNA sequence: TGTGCCAGTAGTATAGCTGTCGGATACACTGAAGCTTTCTTT. Translating gives CASSIAVGYTEAFF. The chain combines TRBV19 with TRBJ1-1; D is undetermined. V lost 1 base, J lost 3 bases, and 9 bases lay in between. The CDR3 runs 14 residues. CDR1 LNHDA and CDR2 SQIVND come from the germline V gene (reference sequence).